This paragraph reports one T cell receptor (beta chain). MiXCR, applied by TCRdb to the 5' RACE reads, yields one record per CDR3 protein. In the table there are 690,000 or so distinct CDR3 sequences, 8.5% to 9.5% of which are singletons. The data originate from a study of identical twins. Germline assignment: CDR1 SGHTA and CDR2 FQGTGA. The CDR3 loop spans 15 amino acids. V lost 3 bases and J 0 bases, leaving 9 bases between the germline ends. This sample was also put to use in a study of yellow fever vaccine responses in identical twins.

The chain carries TRBV7-3 and TRBJ2-1; D perhaps matches TRBD1 (5 bases). Sequencing input: PBMCs. The source of this sequence is a woman under 30 in good health. CDR3 sequence (DNA): TGTGCCAGCAGCTTCGGCAGGGCCTCCTACAATGAGCAGTTCTTC. Protein product: CASSFGRASYNEQFF.